This TCR beta chain was captured in a study of glioma-infiltrating T cells after dendritic cell vaccination. The protocol was immunoSEQ multiplex PCR, while the TCRdb copy is restricted to in-frame clones and leaves out a portion. This table holds 20,000 to 30,000 clones, 89% found once. Time point noted: after dendritic cell vaccination, including at tumor progression/relapse. The receptor was isolated from a human donor with glioblastoma. The specimen was blood, collected after dendritic cell vaccination.

The CDR3 bases are TGCAGTGCTAGAGCCTCGTTTGGCTACACCTTC. It is translated as CSARASFGYTF. The gene calls are TRBV20-1 and TRBJ1-2; D unresolved. Germline V gives CDR1 DFQATT, CDR2 SNEGSKA (reference sequence). This CDR3 contains 11 residues. V was trimmed by 1 base and J by 7 bases, leaving 7 bases between them.